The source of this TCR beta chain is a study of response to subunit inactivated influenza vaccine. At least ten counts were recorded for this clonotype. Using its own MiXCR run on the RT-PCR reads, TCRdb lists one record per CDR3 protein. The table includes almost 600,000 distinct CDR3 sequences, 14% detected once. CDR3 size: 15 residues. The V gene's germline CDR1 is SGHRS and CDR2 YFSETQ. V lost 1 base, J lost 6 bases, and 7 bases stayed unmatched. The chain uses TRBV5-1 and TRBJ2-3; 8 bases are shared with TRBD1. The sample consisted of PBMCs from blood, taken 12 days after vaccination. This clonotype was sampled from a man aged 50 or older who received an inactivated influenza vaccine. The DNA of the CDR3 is TGCGCCAGCAGCTTGCTACAGGGGGTTCCGGATACGCAGTATTTT. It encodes CASSLLQGVPDTQYF. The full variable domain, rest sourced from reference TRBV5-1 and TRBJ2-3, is KAGVTQTPRYLIKTRGQQVTLSCSPISGHRSVSWYQQTPGQGLQFLFEYFSETQRNKGNFPGRFSGRQFSNSRSEMNVSTLELGDSALYLCASSLLQGVPDTQYFGPGTRLTVL.